Sequencing of this T cell receptor (beta chain) was carried out in a study of Ad26.COV2.S vaccination and SARS-CoV-2 variants. Regarding the study as a whole: Responses of T cells in total may have been underestimated by the TCR breadth and depth analyses.

Treatment reported: some 19 received Ad26.COV2.S at low or high dose, single or two shots; about 5 received placebo; per-sample allocation not given. Material that was analyzed had been drawn on day 63 after the first vaccine or placebo injection. Produced via immunoSEQ multiplex PCR; TCRdb's table is partial and in-frame only. The sample yields about 390,000 clones, approximately 90% seen once. Notes on this clone: The target antigen is unknown.

This CDR3 has 12 amino acids. Germline lookup yields CDR1 SQVTM and CDR2 ANQGSEA. The J gene is TRBJ2-3, the V gene TRBV29-1, with 8 positions matching TRBD2. The material sequenced was peripheral blood, taken in a trial of Ad26.COV2.S vaccine versus placebo. The sequence came from a person between 18 and 60 years old who received the Ad26.COV2.S COVID-19 vaccine or a placebo. The CDR3 sequence: CSTRGATDTQYF. The CDR3, as DNA: TGCAGTACGCGGGGGGCCACAGATACGCAGTATTTT.